This entry is about one T cell receptor beta chain. Its antigen has not been determined. Qualities for individual bases were not recorded, and no much larger clone is one base off. This entry is derived from a study of T cells and Merkel cell carcinoma outcomes (dated by TCRdb to the early 2020s). Notes on the research overall: The study looked at whether the tumor T-cell repertoire and T-cell density could predict clinical outcome in patients with Merkel cell carcinoma.

For CDR1 and CDR2, the germline V gene (reference sequence) lists SGHKS and YYEKEE. Reading from cysteine to phenylalanine, the CDR3 counts 14 amino acids. Of all the DNA, just the CDR3 is kept, 42 bases in frame from base 1. V gives up 2 bases and J gives up 1 base, and the segment between their germline ends measures 6 bases. Samples were obtained from patients with Merkel cell carcinoma. To prepare the library, the immunoSEQ multiplex PCR assay was applied. The immuneACCESS repertoire file appears here via TCRdb, limited to in-frame rearrangements. These files lack a portion of the clones; in checked studies, under half of the deficit traces to unresolved V genes, and the cause of the others is not known. The sample contains 6,700 or so clones, 90% of them found a single time. The top ten hold 2.8% of the sample. The study at large found these results: According to the report, clinical outcomes in Merkel cell carcinoma patients could be predicted using T-cell density together with features of the T-cell repertoire.

The V and J genes are TRBV5-5 and TRBJ2-2; the D gene is not confidently resolved. Source material: tumor tissue from Merkel cell carcinoma. The clonotype was recovered from a human donor with Merkel cell carcinoma. The CDR3 region has the sequence CASSLEGNTGELFF. The nucleotide sequence is TGTGCCAGCAGCTTAGAAGGGAACACCGGGGAGCTGTTTTTT.